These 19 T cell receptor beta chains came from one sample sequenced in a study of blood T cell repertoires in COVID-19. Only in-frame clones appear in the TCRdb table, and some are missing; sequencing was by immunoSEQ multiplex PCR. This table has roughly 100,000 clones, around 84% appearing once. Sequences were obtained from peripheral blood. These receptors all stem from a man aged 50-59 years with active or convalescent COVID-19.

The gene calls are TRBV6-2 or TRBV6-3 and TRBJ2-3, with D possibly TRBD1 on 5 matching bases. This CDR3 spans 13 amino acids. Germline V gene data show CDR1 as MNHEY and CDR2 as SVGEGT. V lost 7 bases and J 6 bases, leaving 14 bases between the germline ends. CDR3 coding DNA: TGTGCCAGCATCCCGGCAGCAGGGGATACGCAGTATTTT. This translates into CASIPAAGDTQYF.

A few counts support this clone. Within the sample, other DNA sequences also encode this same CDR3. The CDR3 nucleotides are TGCAGCGTCGGGGGTGGGAATCAGCCCCAGCATTTT. Protein product: CSVGGGNQPQHF. The chain carries TRBV29-1 and TRBJ1-5, with D tentatively TRBD1 (5 bases). The CDR3 is made up of 12 amino acids. CDR1 is SQVTM and CDR2 is ANQGSEA in the germline V gene. Trimming pared 6 bases from V and 4 bases from J, leaving 10 bases between.

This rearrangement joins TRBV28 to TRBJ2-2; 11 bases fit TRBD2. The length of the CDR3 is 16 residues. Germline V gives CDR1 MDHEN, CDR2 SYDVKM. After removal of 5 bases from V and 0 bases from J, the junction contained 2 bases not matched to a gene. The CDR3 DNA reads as TGTGCCAGCAGTCTAGCGGGGGGCCCGAACACCGGGGAGCTGTTTTTT. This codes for CASSLAGGPNTGELFF.

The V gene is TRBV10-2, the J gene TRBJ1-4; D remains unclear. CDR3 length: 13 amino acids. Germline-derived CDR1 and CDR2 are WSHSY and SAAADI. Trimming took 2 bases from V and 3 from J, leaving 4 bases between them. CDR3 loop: CASSEGSNEKLFF. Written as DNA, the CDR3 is TGCGCCAGCAGTGAGGGCTCTAATGAAAAACTGTTTTTT.

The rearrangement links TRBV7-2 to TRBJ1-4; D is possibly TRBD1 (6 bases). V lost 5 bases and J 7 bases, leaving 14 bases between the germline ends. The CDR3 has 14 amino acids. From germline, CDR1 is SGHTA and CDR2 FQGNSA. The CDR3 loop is CASSPDRIGEKLFF. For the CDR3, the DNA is TGTGCCAGCAGCCCCGACAGGATTGGTGAAAAACTGTTTTTT.

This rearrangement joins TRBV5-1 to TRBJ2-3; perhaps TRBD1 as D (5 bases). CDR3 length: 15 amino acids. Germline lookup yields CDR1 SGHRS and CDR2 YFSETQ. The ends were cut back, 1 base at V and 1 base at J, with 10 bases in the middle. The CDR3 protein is CASSLLGQRTDTQYF. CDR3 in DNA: TGCGCCAGCAGCTTGCTGGGGCAGCGCACAGATACGCAGTATTTT.

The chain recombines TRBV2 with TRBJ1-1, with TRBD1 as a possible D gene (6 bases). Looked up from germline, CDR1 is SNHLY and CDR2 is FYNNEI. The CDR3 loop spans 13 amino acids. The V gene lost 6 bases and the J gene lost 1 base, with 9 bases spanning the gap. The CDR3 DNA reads TGTGCCAGCAGGACGACAGGGAACACTGAAGCTTTCTTT. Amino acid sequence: CASRTTGNTEAFF.

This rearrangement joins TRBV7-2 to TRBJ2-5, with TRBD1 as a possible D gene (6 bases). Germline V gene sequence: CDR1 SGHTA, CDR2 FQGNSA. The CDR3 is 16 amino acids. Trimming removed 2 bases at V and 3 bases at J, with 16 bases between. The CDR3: CASSLYGTQPKETQYF. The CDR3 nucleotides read TGTGCCAGCAGCTTATATGGGACACAACCTAAAGAGACCCAGTACTTC.

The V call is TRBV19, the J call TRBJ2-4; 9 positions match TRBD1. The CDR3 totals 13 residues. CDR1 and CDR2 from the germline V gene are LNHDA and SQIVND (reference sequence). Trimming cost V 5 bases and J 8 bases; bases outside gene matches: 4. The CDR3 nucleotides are TGTGCCAGTAGTCAGGACAGGGGTGACATTCAGTACTTC. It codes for CASSQDRGDIQYF.

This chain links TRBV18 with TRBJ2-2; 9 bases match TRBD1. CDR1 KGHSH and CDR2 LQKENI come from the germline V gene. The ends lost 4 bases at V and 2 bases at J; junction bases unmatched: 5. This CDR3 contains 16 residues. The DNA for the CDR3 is TGTGCCAGCTCACACCCGGGACAGGGTAACACCGGGGAGCTGTTTTTT. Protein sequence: CASSHPGQGNTGELFF.

CDR3 DNA: TGTGCCACCAGTGATTTGGCGCGGGGGGGCGGCAATCAGCCCCAGCATTTT. It yields the protein CATSDLARGGGNQPQHF. V usage is TRBV24-1 and J usage is TRBJ1-5, with a tentative D call TRBD1 (6 bases). From germline, CDR1 is KGHDR and CDR2 SFDVKD. CDR3 length: 17 residues. The V end was cut by 0 bases, the J end by 2 bases, with 13 bases between.

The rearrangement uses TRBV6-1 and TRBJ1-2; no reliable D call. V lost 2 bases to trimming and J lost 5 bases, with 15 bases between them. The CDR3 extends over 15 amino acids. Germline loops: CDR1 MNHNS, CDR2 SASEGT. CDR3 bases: TGTGCCAGCAGTGAATTCAACAGCTATTTTTATGGCTACACCTTC. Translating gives CASSEFNSYFYGYTF.

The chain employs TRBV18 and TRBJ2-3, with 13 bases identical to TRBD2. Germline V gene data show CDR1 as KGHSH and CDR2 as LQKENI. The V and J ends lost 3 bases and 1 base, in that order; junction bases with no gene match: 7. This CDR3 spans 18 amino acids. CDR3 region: CASSPREGLAGGTDTQYF. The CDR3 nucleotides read TGTGCCAGCTCACCCCGTGAAGGACTAGCGGGGGGCACAGATACGCAGTATTTT.

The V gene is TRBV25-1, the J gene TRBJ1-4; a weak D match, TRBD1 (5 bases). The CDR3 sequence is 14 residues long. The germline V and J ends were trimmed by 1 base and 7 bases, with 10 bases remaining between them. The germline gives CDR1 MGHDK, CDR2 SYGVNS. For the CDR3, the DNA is TGTGCCAGCAGTGAATCGGGGGTGGCTGAAAAACTGTTTTTT. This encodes CASSESGVAEKLFF.

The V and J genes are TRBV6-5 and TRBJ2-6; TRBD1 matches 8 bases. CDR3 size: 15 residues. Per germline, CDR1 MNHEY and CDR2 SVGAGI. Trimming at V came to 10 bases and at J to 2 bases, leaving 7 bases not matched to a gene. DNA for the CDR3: TGTGCCACTGACAGGGGCGCCGCTGGGGCCAACGTCCTGACTTTC. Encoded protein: CATDRGAAGANVLTF.

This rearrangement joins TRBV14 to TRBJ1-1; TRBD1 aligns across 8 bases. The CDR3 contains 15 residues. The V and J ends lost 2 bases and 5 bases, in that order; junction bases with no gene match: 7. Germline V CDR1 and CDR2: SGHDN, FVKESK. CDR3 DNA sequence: TGTGCCAGCAGCCAACGGAACAGGGGGGGGACTGAAGCTTTCTTT. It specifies CASSQRNRGGTEAFF.

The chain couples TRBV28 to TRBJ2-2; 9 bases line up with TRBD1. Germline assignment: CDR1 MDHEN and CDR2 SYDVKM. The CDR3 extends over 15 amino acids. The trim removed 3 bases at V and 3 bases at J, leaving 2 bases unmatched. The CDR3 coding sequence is TGTGCCAGCAGTTTCCGGGACAGGGACACCGGGGAGCTGTTTTTT. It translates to CASSFRDRDTGELFF.

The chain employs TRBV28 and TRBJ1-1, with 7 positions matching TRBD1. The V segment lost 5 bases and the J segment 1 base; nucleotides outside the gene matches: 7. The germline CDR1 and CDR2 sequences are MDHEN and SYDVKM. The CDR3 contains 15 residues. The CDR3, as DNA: TGTGCCAGCAGTCGTCCGGGACAGACGAACACTGAAGCTTTCTTT. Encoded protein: CASSRPGQTNTEAFF.

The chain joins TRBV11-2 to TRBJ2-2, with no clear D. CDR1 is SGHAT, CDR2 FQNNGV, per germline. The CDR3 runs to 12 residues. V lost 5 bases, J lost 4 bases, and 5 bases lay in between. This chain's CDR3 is CASSHGTGELFF. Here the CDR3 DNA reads TGTGCCAGCAGCCACGGCACCGGGGAGCTGTTTTTT.